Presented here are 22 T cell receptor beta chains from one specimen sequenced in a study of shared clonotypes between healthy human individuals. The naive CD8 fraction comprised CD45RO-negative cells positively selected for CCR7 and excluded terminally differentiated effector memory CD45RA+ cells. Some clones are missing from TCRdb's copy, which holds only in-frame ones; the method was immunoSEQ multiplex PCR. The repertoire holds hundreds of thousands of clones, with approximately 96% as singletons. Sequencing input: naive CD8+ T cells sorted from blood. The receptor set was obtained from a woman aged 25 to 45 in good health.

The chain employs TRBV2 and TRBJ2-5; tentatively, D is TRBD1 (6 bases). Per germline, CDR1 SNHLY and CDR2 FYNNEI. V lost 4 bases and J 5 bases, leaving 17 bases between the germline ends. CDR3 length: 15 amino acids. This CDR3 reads CASSATGLLRETQYF. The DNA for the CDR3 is TGTGCCAGCAGTGCGACAGGACTCCTCAGGGAGACCCAGTACTTC.

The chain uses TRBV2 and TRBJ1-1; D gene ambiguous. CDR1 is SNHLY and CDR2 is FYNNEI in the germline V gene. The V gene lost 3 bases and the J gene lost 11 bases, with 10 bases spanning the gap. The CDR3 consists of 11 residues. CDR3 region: CASSERVDAFF. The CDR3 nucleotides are TGTGCCAGCAGTGAGAGGGTGGACGCTTTCTTT.

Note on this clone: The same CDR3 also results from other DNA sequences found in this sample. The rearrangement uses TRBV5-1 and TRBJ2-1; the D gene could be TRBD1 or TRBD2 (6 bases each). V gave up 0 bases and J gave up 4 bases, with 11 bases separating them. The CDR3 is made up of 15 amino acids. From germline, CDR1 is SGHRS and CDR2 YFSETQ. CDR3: CASSLEGGAYNEQFF. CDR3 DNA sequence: TGCGCCAGCAGCTTGGAGGGGGGCGCATACAATGAGCAGTTCTTC. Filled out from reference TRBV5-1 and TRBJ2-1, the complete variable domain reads KAGVTQTPRYLIKTRGQQVTLSCSPISGHRSVSWYQQTPGQGLQFLFEYFSETQRNKGNFPGRFSGRQFSNSRSEMNVSTLELGDSALYLCASSLEGGAYNEQFFGPGTRLTVL.

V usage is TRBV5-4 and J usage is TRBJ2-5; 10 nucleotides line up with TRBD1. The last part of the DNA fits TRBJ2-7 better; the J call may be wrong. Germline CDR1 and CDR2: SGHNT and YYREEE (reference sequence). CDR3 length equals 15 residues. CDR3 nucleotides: TGTGCCAGCAGCTCGGTAGGGACAGGGGCCTACGAGCAGTACTTC. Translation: CASSSVGTGAYEQYF.

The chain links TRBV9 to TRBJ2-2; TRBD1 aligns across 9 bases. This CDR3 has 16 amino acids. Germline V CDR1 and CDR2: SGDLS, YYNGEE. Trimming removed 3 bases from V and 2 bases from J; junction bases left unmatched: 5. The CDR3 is CASSEGTGLNTGELFF. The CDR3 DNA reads TGTGCCAGCAGCGAGGGGACAGGGTTAAACACCGGGGAGCTGTTTTTT. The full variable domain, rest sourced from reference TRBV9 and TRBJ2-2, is DSGVTQTPKHLITATGQRVTLRCSPRSGDLSVYWYQQSLDQGLQFLIQYYNGEERAKGNILERFSAQQFPDLHSELNLSSLELGDSALYFCASSEGTGLNTGELFFGEGSRLTVL.

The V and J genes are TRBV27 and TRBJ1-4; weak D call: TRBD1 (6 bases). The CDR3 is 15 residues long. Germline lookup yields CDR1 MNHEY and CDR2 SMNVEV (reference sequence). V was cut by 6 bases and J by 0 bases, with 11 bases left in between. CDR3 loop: CASRPGTTTNEKLFF. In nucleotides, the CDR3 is TGTGCCAGCAGACCAGGGACAACAACTAATGAAAAACTGTTTTTT.

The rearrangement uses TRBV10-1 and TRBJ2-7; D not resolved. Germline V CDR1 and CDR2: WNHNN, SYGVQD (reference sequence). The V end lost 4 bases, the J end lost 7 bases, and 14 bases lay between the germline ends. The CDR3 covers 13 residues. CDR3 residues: CASSVLTHGEQYF. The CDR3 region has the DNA TGCGCCAGCAGTGTATTAACCCATGGGGAGCAGTACTTC.

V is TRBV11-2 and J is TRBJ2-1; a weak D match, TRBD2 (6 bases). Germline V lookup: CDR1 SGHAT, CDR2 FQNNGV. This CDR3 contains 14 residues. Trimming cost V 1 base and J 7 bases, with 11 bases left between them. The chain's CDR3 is CASSLVFLANEQFF. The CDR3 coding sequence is TGTGCCAGCAGCTTAGTTTTCCTAGCGAATGAGCAGTTCTTC.

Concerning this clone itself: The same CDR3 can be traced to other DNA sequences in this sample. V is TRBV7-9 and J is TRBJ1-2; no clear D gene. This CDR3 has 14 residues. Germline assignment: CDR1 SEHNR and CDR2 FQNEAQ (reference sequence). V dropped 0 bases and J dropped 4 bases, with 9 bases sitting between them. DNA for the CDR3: TGTGCCAGCAGCTTAGCTGACCGAGTCTATGGCTACACCTTC. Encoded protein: CASSLADRVYGYTF.

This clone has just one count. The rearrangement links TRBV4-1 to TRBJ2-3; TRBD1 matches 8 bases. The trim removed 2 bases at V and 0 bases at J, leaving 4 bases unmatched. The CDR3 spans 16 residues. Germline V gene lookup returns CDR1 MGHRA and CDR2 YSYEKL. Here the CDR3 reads CASSQWTGPSTDTQYF. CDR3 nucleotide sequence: TGCGCCAGCAGCCAATGGACAGGGCCCAGCACAGATACGCAGTATTTT.

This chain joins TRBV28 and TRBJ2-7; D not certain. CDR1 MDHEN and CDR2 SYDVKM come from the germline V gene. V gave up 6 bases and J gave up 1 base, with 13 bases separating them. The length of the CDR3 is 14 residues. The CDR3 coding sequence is TGTGCCAGCAGACGTGGTCCCACTTCCTACGAGCAGTACTTC. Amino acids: CASRRGPTSYEQYF.

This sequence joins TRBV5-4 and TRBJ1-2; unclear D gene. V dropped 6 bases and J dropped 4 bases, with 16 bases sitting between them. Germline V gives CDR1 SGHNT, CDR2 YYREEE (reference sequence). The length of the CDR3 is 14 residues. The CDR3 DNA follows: TGTGCCAGCAAACTTAGCCCGCGGAGCTATGGCTACACCTTC. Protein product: CASKLSPRSYGYTF.

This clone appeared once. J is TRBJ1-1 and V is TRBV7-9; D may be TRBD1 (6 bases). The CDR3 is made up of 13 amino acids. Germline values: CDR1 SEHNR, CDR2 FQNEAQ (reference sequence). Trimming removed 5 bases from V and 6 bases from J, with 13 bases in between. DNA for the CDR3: TGTGCCAGCAGCCACACAGGGTCCCCTGAAGCTTTCTTT. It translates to CASSHTGSPEAFF.

In nucleotides, the CDR3 is TGTGCCAGCAGCGTGACAGGGCGGGGCTCGTACGAGCAGTACTTC. Translating it yields CASSVTGRGSYEQYF. The chain has TRBV9 and TRBJ2-7; the D gene is possibly TRBD1 (7 bases). V lost 2 bases and J lost 4, with 16 bases in between. The CDR3 has 15 residues. From germline, CDR1 is SGDLS and CDR2 YYNGEE.

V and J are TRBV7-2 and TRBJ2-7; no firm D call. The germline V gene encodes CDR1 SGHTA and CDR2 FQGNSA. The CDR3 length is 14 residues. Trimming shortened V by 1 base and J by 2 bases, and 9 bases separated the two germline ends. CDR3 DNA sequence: TGTGCCAGCAGCTTAGGTAGAAACCCCTACGAGCAGTACTTC. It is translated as CASSLGRNPYEQYF.

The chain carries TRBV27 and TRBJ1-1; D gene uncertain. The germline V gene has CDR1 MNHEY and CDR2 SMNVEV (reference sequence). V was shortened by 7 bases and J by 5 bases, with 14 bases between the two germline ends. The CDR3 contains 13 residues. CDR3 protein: CASNLAVGTEAFF. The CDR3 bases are TGTGCCAGCAATCTGGCTGTCGGAACTGAAGCTTTCTTT.

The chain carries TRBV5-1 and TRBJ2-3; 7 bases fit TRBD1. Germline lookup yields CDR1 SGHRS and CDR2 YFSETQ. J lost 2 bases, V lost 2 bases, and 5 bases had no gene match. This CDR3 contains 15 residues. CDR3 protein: CASSFDRAYTDTQYF. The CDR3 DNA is TGCGCCAGCAGCTTCGACAGGGCTTACACAGATACGCAGTATTTT.

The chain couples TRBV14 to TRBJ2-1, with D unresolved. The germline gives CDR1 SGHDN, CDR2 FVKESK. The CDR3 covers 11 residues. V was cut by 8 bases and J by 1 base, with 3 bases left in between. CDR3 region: CASQSYNEQFF. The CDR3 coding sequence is TGTGCCAGCCAGTCCTACAATGAGCAGTTCTTC.

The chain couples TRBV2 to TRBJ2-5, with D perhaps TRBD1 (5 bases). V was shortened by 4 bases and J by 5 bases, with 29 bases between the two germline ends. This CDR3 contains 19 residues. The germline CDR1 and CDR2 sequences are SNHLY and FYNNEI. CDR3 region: CASSAQNWLIRTKEETQYF. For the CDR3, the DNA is TGTGCCAGCAGTGCCCAGAATTGGTTAATCCGGACAAAAGAGGAGACCCAGTACTTC.

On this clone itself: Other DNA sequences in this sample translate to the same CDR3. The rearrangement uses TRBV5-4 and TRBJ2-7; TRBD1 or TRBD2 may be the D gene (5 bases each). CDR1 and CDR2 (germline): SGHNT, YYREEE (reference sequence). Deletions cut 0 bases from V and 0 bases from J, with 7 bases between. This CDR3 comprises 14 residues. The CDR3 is CASSLGGSSYEQYF. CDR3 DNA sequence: TGTGCCAGCAGCTTGGGGGGGAGCTCCTACGAGCAGTACTTC.

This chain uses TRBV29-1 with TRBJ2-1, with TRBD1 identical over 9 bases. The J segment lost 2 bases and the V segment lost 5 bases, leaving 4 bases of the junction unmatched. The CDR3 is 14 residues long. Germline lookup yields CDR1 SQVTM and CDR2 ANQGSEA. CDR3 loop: CSVSGTGPYNEQFF. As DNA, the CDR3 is TGCAGCGTTTCCGGGACAGGGCCCTACAATGAGCAGTTCTTC.

The CDR3 protein is CASRNSDTQYF. Here the CDR3 DNA reads TGTGCCAGCAGAAACTCAGATACGCAGTATTTT. The chain employs TRBV27 and TRBJ2-3; D is undetermined. CDR3 length equals 11 residues. CDR1 and CDR2 from the germline V gene are MNHEY and SMNVEV (reference sequence). Trimming cost V 6 bases and J 4 bases, with 5 bases left between them.